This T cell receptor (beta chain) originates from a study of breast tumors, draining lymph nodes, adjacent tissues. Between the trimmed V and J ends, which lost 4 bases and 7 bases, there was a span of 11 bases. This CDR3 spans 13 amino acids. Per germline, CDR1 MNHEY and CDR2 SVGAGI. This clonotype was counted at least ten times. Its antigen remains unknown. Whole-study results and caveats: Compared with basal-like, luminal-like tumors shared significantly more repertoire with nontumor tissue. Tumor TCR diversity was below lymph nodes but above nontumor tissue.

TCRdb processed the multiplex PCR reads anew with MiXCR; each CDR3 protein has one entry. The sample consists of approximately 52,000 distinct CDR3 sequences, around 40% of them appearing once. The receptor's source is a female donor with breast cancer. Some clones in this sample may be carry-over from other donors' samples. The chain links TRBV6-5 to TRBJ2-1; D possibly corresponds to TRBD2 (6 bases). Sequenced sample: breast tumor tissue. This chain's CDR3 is CASSFSRGNEQFF. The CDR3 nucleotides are TGTGCCAGCAGTTTCTCACGGGGGAATGAGCAGTTCTTC.